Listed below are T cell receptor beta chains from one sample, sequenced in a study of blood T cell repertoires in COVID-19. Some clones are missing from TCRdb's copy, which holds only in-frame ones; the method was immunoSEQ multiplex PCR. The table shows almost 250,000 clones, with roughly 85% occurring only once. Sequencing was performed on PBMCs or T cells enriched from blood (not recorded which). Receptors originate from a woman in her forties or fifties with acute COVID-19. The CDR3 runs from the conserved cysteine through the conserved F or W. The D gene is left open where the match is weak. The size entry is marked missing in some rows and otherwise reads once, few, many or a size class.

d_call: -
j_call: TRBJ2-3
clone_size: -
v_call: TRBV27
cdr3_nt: TGTGCCAGCAGCCCGTCAGGAGGCCCTAGCACAGATACGCAGTATTTT
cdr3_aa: CASSPSGGPSTDTQYF

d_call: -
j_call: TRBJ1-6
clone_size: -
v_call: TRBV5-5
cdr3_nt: TGTGCCAGCAGTCGTATAGCAGGGAATTCACCCCTCCACTTT
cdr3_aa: CASSRIAGNSPLHF

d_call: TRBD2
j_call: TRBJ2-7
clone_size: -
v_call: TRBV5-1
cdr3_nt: TGCGCCAGCAGCTTGGGGACTAGCGGGGGTTACGAGCAGTACTTC
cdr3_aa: CASSLGTSGGYEQYF

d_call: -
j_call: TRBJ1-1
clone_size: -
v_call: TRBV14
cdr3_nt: TGTGCCAGCAGCCCTAAAGGCGGCGGCACTGAAGCTTTCTTT
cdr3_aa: CASSPKGGGTEAFF

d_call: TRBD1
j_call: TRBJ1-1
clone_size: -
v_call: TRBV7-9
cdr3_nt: TGTGCCAGCAGCTCGCATGACAGGGACACTGAAGCTTTCTTT
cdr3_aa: CASSSHDRDTEAFF

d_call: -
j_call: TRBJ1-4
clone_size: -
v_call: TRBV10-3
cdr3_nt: TGTGCCATCAGTGAAAGAGAGAATGAAAAACTGTTTTTT
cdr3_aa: CAISERENEKLFF

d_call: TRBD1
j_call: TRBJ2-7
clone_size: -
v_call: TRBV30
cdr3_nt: TGTGCCTGGACGACAGGGGGCTTCTACGAGCAGTACTTC
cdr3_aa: CAWTTGGFYEQYF

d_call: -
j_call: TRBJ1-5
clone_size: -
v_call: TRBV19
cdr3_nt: TGTGCCAGTAGTATAGTTGGGGGGGCAAGCAATCAGCCCCAGCATTTT
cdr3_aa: CASSIVGGASNQPQHF

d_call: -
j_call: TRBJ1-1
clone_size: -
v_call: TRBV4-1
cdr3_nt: TGCGCCAGCAGCCAAGTGGTTACGAACATGAACACTGAAGCTTTCTTT
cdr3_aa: CASSQVVTNMNTEAFF

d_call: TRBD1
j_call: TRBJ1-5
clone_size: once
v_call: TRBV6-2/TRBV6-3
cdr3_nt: TGTGCCAGCAGCGGACAGGGGGGGATCAATCAGCCCCAGCATTTT
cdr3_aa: CASSGQGGINQPQHF

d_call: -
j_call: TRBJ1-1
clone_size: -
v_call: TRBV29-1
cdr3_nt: TGCAGCACACAGGGTCCTAGAAGGACTGAAGCTTTCTTT
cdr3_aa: CSTQGPRRTEAFF

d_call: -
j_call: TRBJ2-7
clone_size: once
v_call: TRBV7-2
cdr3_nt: TGTGCCAGCAGCTCAGGGTGGGACTACGAGCAGTACTTC
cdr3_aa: CASSSGWDYEQYF

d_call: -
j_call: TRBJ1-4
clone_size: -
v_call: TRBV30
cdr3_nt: TGTGCCTGGAGTTCCTACTTCGAGAGGGAAAAACTGTTTTTT
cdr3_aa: CAWSSYFEREKLFF

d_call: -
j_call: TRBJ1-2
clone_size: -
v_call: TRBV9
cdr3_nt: TGTGCCAGCAGCCCCACCAGCGACTATGGCTACACCTTC
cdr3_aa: CASSPTSDYGYTF

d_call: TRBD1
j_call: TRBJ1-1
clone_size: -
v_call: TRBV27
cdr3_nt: TGTGCCAGCAGTCCCTCGGACAGGGTGCACACTGAAGCTTTCTTT
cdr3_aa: CASSPSDRVHTEAFF

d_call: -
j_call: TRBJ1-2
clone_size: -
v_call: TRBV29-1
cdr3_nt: TGCAGCGTTAGTGACCGCCGGACAGCCTATAACTATGGCTACACCTTC
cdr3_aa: CSVSDRRTAYNYGYTF

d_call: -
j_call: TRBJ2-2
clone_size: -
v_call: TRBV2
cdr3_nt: TGTGCCAGCAGTGATGGGGCAGGGATCCCCGGGGAGCTGTTTTTT
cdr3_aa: CASSDGAGIPGELFF

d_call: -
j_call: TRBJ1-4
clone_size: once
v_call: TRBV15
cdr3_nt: TGTGCCACCAGCACCAGACAAAGTAATGAAAAACTGTTTTTT
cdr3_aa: CATSTRQSNEKLFF

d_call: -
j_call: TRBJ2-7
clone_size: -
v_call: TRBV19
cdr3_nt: TGTGCCAGTAGTCCGGGTGGGGGGAGCTCCTACGAGCAGTACTTC
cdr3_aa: CASSPGGGSSYEQYF

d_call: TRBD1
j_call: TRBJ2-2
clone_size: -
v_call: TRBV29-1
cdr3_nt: TGCAGCGGCCGACAGGGGGGCATCGGGGAGCTGTTTTTT
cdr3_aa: CSGRQGGIGELFF

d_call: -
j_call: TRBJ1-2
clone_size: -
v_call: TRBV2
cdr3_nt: TGTGCCAGCGGGGCGACAGGATACTATGGCTACACCTTC
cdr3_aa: CASGATGYYGYTF

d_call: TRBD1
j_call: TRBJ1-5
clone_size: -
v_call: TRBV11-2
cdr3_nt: TGTGCCAGCAGCCCGGACAGGGGACGTAATCAGCCCCAGCATTTT
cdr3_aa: CASSPDRGRNQPQHF